The rows below give T cell receptor beta chains drawn from one sample of a study of blood T cell repertoires in COVID-19. The protocol was immunoSEQ multiplex PCR, while the TCRdb copy is restricted to in-frame clones and leaves out a portion. The sample holds 150,000 or so clones, about 85% seen once. Input material: peripheral blood. These receptors were collected from a man in his fifties or sixties who had recovered from COVID-19. CDR3s include the opening cysteine and the closing phenylalanine or tryptophan. Each record gives: clone size, V gene, J gene, D gene, CDR3 protein, CDR3 DNA. A D gene is named only where the DNA matches it firmly. Clone sizes are given selectively: once, few, many, or a class where the clone is expanded.

>-|TRBV6-2/TRBV6-3|TRBJ1-2|-
CASSYSIYGYTF
TGTGCCAGCAGTTACTCCATCTATGGCTACACCTTC
>-|TRBV7-3|TRBJ2-2|TRBD2
CASSPLGGARGTGELFF
TGTGCCAGCAGCCCCCTCGGGGGGGCGCGAGGCACCGGGGAGCTGTTTTTT
>-|TRBV12-3/TRBV12-4|TRBJ2-2|-
CATSRGATGELFF
TGTGCCACTTCTCGGGGGGCCACCGGGGAGCTGTTTTTT
>once|TRBV3-1/TRBV3-2|TRBJ2-2|TRBD1
CASSRRTGTTGELFF
TGTGCCAGCAGCCGGCGGACAGGGACCACCGGGGAGCTGTTTTTT
>-|TRBV5-1|TRBJ1-5|-
CASSFGLNSNQPQHF
TGCGCCAGCAGCTTCGGACTGAATAGCAATCAGCCCCAGCATTTT
>-|TRBV19|TRBJ2-2|-
CASSTLLAYGNGELFF
TGTGCCAGTAGTACGTTGCTAGCGTACGGTAACGGGGAGCTGTTTTTT
>-|TRBV27|TRBJ1-1|-
CASSYSLNTEAFF
TGTGCCAGCAGTTACAGCTTGAACACTGAAGCTTTCTTT
>-|TRBV29-1|TRBJ1-3|-
CSVTEENFSGNTIYF
TGCAGCGTTACCGAAGAGAATTTCTCTGGAAACACCATATATTTT
>-|TRBV29-1|TRBJ2-7|TRBD1
CSVNRDRGRVEQYF
TGCAGCGTCAATCGGGACAGGGGACGGGTCGAGCAGTACTTC
>-|TRBV5-1|TRBJ2-5|TRBD2
CASSSGGVETQYF
TGCGCCAGCAGCTCGGGAGGTGTGGAGACCCAGTACTTC
>-|TRBV14|TRBJ2-7|-
CASSHIPGGHEQYF
TGTGCCAGCAGCCATATACCCGGGGGACACGAGCAGTACTTC
>-|TRBV5-1|TRBJ2-2|TRBD1
CASNQGAGELFF
TGCGCCAGCAATCAGGGGGCCGGGGAGCTGTTTTTT
>-|TRBV5-1|TRBJ2-5|TRBD2
CASSRGAGGIETQYF
TGCGCCAGCAGCCGAGGAGCGGGGGGAATAGAGACCCAGTACTTC
>once|TRBV5-1|TRBJ2-1|TRBD2
CASSQPRLAGASSYNEQFF
TGCGCCAGCAGCCAACCGCGGCTAGCGGGGGCAAGCTCCTACAATGAGCAGTTCTTC
>many|TRBV21-1|TRBJ1-4|-
CASTTGMEKLFF
TGTGCCAGCACCACAGGGATGGAAAAACTGTTTTTT
>-|TRBV28|TRBJ2-7|-
CASNPILQDEQYF
TGTGCCAGCAACCCTATTTTACAGGACGAGCAGTACTTC
>-|TRBV19|TRBJ2-7|-
CASSPTAGTDYEQYF
TGTGCCAGTAGTCCCACGGCGGGAACCGACTACGAGCAGTACTTC
>few|TRBV5-1|TRBJ2-7|TRBD1
CASSSDRAPHEQYF
TGCGCCAGCAGCTCGGACAGGGCACCGCACGAGCAGTACTTC
>-|TRBV3-1/TRBV3-2|TRBJ2-7|TRBD2
CASTKRGVYEQYF
TGTGCCAGCACGAAGCGGGGGGTCTACGAGCAGTACTTC
>-|TRBV6-2/TRBV6-3|TRBJ2-7|-
CASSYFPTEQYF
TGTGCCAGCAGTTACTTTCCTACCGAGCAGTACTTC
>-|TRBV6-5|TRBJ2-1|TRBD2
CASETSGTYNEQFF
TGTGCCAGCGAGACTAGCGGAACCTACAATGAGCAGTTCTTC
>-|TRBV7-8|TRBJ2-2|TRBD2
CASSLIAGGQGTGELFF
TGTGCCAGCAGCCTGATTGCGGGGGGGCAGGGCACCGGGGAGCTGTTTTTT
>-|TRBV6-5|TRBJ1-1|-
CASSSTLNTEAFF
TGTGCCAGCAGTAGCACTCTGAACACTGAAGCTTTCTTT
>-|TRBV6-5|TRBJ2-7|TRBD2
CASRGATSAYEQYF
TGTGCCAGCAGGGGAGCGACTAGCGCCTACGAGCAGTACTTC
>-|TRBV12-5|TRBJ1-5|-
CASGSSSGFSNQPQHF
TGTGCTAGTGGTTCGTCCTCCGGGTTCAGCAATCAGCCCCAGCATTTT
>few|TRBV19|TRBJ1-4|TRBD1
CASSTIQGAAEF
TGTGCCAGTAGTACCATTCAGGGGGCCGCTGAATTT
>-|TRBV9|TRBJ1-3|-
CASSVDGAGGNTIYF
TGTGCCAGCAGCGTAGATGGGGCAGGAGGAAACACCATATATTTT
>-|TRBV7-9|TRBJ1-4|TRBD1
CASSFRTGGEKLFF
TGTGCCAGCAGCTTTCGGACAGGGGGGGAAAAACTGTTTTTT
>-|TRBV9|TRBJ1-2|-
CASSKVTDRNYGYTF
TGTGCCAGCAGCAAAGTGACAGATCGCAACTATGGCTACACCTTC
>-|TRBV5-4|TRBJ2-4|TRBD2
CASSLEASGGRDIQYF
TGTGCCAGCAGCCTTGAGGCTAGCGGGGGGAGGGACATTCAGTACTTC
>-|TRBV5-1|TRBJ1-4|TRBD1
CASKVDLGGEKLFF
TGCGCCAGCAAGGTAGACCTAGGGGGCGAAAAACTGTTTTTT
>-|TRBV5-1|TRBJ2-2|-
CASSLANGGAGELFF
TGCGCCAGCAGCTTGGCTAACGGCGGGGCTGGGGAGCTGTTTTTT
>-|TRBV3-1/TRBV3-2|TRBJ1-1|-
CASSHPQNTEAFF
TGTGCCAGCAGCCACCCACAGAACACTGAAGCTTTCTTT
>-|TRBV4-1|TRBJ2-4|TRBD1
CASSQGPRTGTQNIQYF
TGCGCCAGCAGCCAAGGCCCAAGGACAGGGACCCAAAACATTCAGTACTTC
>-|TRBV5-6|TRBJ1-1|-
CASSQAGGLEAFF
TGTGCCAGCAGCCAAGCCGGGGGGCTGGAAGCTTTCTTT
>-|TRBV19|TRBJ2-1|-
CASSTTRIIHEQFF
TGTGCCAGTAGTACGACTAGAATCATCCATGAGCAGTTCTTC
>-|TRBV5-1|TRBJ1-5|-
CASSLQGNSNQPQHF
TGCGCCAGCAGCTTACAGGGTAATAGCAATCAGCCCCAGCATTTT
>-|TRBV3-1/TRBV3-2|TRBJ2-7|TRBD1
CASSQARDSYEQYF
TGTGCCAGCAGCCAAGCGAGGGACAGCTACGAGCAGTACTTC
>-|TRBV18|TRBJ2-2|TRBD1
CASSHRQGAENTGELFF
TGTGCCAGCTCACATCGACAGGGGGCAGAAAACACCGGGGAGCTGTTTTTT
>-|TRBV20-1|TRBJ2-7|TRBD1
CSASMGQFPEQYF
TGCAGTGCTAGTATGGGACAGTTTCCCGAGCAGTACTTC
>-|TRBV18|TRBJ1-5|-
CASSPSRGQSNQPQHF
TGTGCCAGCTCACCGTCCAGAGGGCAGAGCAATCAGCCCCAGCATTTT
>-|TRBV10-3|TRBJ2-7|-
CAISELNYEQYF
TGTGCCATCAGTGAGTTAAACTACGAGCAGTACTTC
>-|TRBV4-3|TRBJ1-3|-
CASSQQGPGNTIYF
TGCGCCAGCAGCCAACAGGGCCCTGGAAACACCATATATTTT
>-|TRBV6-5|TRBJ1-2|-
CASSLDIRGGYTF
TGTGCCAGCAGTCTCGATATAAGAGGGGGCTACACCTTC
>few|TRBV15|TRBJ1-2|-
CATSRGFPSREGYTF
TGTGCCACCAGCAGAGGATTCCCGTCAAGGGAGGGCTACACCTTC
>-|TRBV19|TRBJ2-2|TRBD1
CASSYRGPNTGELFF
TGTGCCAGTAGTTACAGGGGGCCGAACACCGGGGAGCTGTTTTTT
>-|TRBV12-3/TRBV12-4|TRBJ1-5|-
CASSLKEGWPQHF
TGTGCCAGCAGTCTGAAGGAGGGCTGGCCCCAGCATTTT
>once|TRBV6-6|TRBJ2-4|TRBD2
CASSYSAGATSDIQYF
TGTGCCAGCAGTTACTCGGCGGGAGCCACGAGCGACATTCAGTACTTC
>-|TRBV24-1|TRBJ1-4|-
CATSDGRGGNSEKLFF
TGTGCCACCAGTGATGGTAGGGGCGGGAATAGTGAAAAACTGTTTTTT
>-|TRBV9|TRBJ1-2|-
CASSRSGSSGYTF
TGTGCCAGCAGCCGGAGCGGCAGCTCAGGCTACACCTTC
>few|TRBV6-6|TRBJ2-5|TRBD2
CASSKLAGDQETQYF
TGTGCCAGCAGCAAACTAGCGGGGGACCAAGAGACCCAGTACTTC